The 11 T cell receptor beta chains listed next were all sequenced from one sample in a study of blood T cell repertoires in COVID-19. Repertoires were generated with immunoSEQ multiplex PCR, while TCRdb's copy carries only in-frame clones and drops some. Here the sample spans about 240,000 clones, 75% to 85% being singletons. The sequencing input was peripheral blood. The receptors shown here come from a woman aged 80 or over with COVID-19, enrolled during active disease.

V and J are TRBV27 and TRBJ1-3; D gene ambiguous. The CDR3 runs to 13 residues. The germline gives CDR1 MNHEY, CDR2 SMNVEV (reference sequence). Trimming cost V 6 bases and J 0 bases, with 6 bases left between them. The CDR3 DNA reads TGTGCCAGCAGGGCCCACTCTGGAAACACCATATATTTT. Protein sequence: CASRAHSGNTIYF.

The chain links TRBV11-2 to TRBJ1-3; D is undetermined. Trimming took 1 base from V and 1 from J, leaving 5 bases between them. The CDR3 spans 14 residues. Germline CDR1 is SGHAT and CDR2 is FQNNGV. Here the CDR3 reads CASSLGGSGNTIYF. DNA for the CDR3: TGTGCCAGCAGCTTAGGAGGGTCTGGAAACACCATATATTTT.

This chain links TRBV7-2 with TRBJ1-2; D is possibly TRBD1 (5 bases). The length of the CDR3 is 15 residues. Germline CDR1 SGHTA, CDR2 FQGNSA. V was cut by 0 bases and J by 3 bases, with 11 bases left in between. CDR3 bases: TGTGCCAGCAGCTTAGCCTCAGGGTTAGACTATGGCTACACCTTC. As protein: CASSLASGLDYGYTF.

This clone was seen just once. J is TRBJ2-3 and V is TRBV3-1 (or the pseudogene TRBV3-2), with 7 bases aligning to TRBD2. Losses at the gene ends were 8 bases for V and 4 bases for J; bases not matched to a gene: 6. CDR3 length: 13 amino acids. The V gene's germline CDR1 is LGHDT and CDR2 YNNKEL (reference sequence). The CDR3 is CASRDYIADTQYF. CDR3 in DNA: TGTGCCAGCCGGGACTATATTGCAGATACGCAGTATTTT.

The chain recombines TRBV7-8 with TRBJ2-4, with 10 bases lining up with TRBD2. The CDR3 runs to 16 residues. J gave up 8 bases and V 5 bases, and 12 bases lay outside the gene matches. In germline, CDR1 is SGHVS, CDR2 FQNEAQ. CDR3 sequence (DNA): TGTGCCAGCAGCCCCGTCGGGAGCGGGAGGGCCGACATTCAGTACTTC. Protein sequence: CASSPVGSGRADIQYF.

The genes are TRBV10-3 and TRBJ2-3; no firm D call. Germline V gene data show CDR1 as ENHRY and CDR2 as SYGVKD. The CDR3 sequence is 12 residues long. Trimming cost V 9 bases and J 6 bases, with 13 bases left between them. CDR3 in amino acids: CAMATPGDTQYF. DNA of the CDR3: TGTGCCATGGCAACGCCCGGGGATACGCAGTATTTT.

The rearrangement links TRBV19 to TRBJ2-5; 7 bases are a match to TRBD2. The CDR3 length is 15 residues. Per the germline V gene, CDR1 is LNHDA and CDR2 is SQIVND (reference sequence). The J segment lost 3 bases and the V segment lost 4 bases, leaving 8 bases of the junction unmatched. This chain's CDR3 is CASSKPAGAEETQYF. The CDR3 DNA follows: TGTGCCAGTAGTAAACCGGCGGGAGCAGAAGAGACCCAGTACTTC.

This chain uses TRBV5-1 with TRBJ2-3, with 10 bases fitting TRBD2. The V and J ends lost 2 bases and 4 bases, in that order; junction bases with no gene match: 4. Germline lookup yields CDR1 SGHRS and CDR2 YFSETQ. The CDR3 has 15 amino acids. CDR3 in amino acids: CASSFGGLAADTQYF. The CDR3 nucleotides are TGCGCCAGCAGCTTTGGAGGACTAGCGGCAGATACGCAGTATTTT.

The rearrangement uses TRBV12-3 or TRBV12-4 and TRBJ1-6; possible D gene TRBD1, 6 bases. This CDR3 has 13 residues. Trimming took off 4 bases at V and 10 bases at J, with 11 bases between the two ends. The CDR3 loop is CASSSRGSSPLHF. CDR3 in DNA: TGTGCCAGCAGTTCCAGGGGAAGCTCACCCCTCCACTTT.

This clone was observed a handful of times. J is TRBJ1-5 and V is TRBV6-2 or TRBV6-3, with TRBD1 as a possible D gene (5 bases). The V end lost 5 bases, the J end lost 5 bases, and 34 bases lay between the germline ends. The length of the CDR3 is 21 residues. In germline, CDR1 is MNHEY, CDR2 SVGEGT. Here the CDR3 reads CASSPRRAPGRRGIYYQPQHF. The CDR3, as DNA: TGTGCCAGCAGTCCCCGGCGAGCGCCCGGCCGCCGGGGGATTTACTATCAGCCCCAGCATTTT.

V is TRBV27 and J is TRBJ1-1; 11 bases fit TRBD1. The J segment lost 6 bases and the V segment lost 6 bases, leaving 12 bases of the junction unmatched. CDR3 size: 16 residues. Germline CDR1 is MNHEY and CDR2 is SMNVEV (reference sequence). This chain's CDR3 is CASSLGQGANGAEAFF. CDR3 sequence (DNA): TGTGCCAGCAGCCTCGGACAGGGGGCGAACGGGGCTGAAGCTTTCTTT.